Listed below are T cell receptor beta chains from one sample, sequenced in a study of T cells in Graves' hyperthyroidism and ophthalmopathy. A single record per CDR3 protein comes from TCRdb applying MiXCR to the multiplex PCR reads. The repertoire consists of about 250,000 distinct CDR3 sequences, with approximately 20% occurring once and the leading ten covering over 55%. Sequenced sample: blood. The receptor source for this set is a man younger than 45 with Graves' ophthalmopathy. The CDR3 runs from the conserved cysteine through the conserved F or W. A D gene is named only where the DNA matches it firmly. Clone size is stated in some rows and not others, as once, few, many or a class when expanded.

V gene: TRBV28
D gene: TRBD1
J gene: TRBJ1-4
clone size: few
CDR3 DNA: TGTGCCAGCAGTTCGTCCGGGACAGGGAGAAGTAAACTGTTTTTT
CDR3 protein: CASSSSGTGRSKLFF

V gene: TRBV19
D gene: TRBD1
J gene: TRBJ1-1
clone size: few
CDR3 DNA: TGTGCCAGTAGTCCTTCCGACAGGGGAAGGACGAACACTGAAGCTTTCTTT
CDR3 protein: CASSPSDRGRTNTEAFF

V gene: TRBV11-2
D gene: -
J gene: TRBJ2-3
clone size: many
CDR3 DNA: TGTGCCAGCAGCTCGAGCGGGAGCACAGATACGCAGTATTTT
CDR3 protein: CASSSSGSTDTQYF

V gene: TRBV24-1
D gene: TRBD1
J gene: TRBJ2-5
clone size: -
CDR3 DNA: TGTGCCACCAGTGGGACAGGGAAAGAGACCCAGTACTTC
CDR3 protein: CATSGTGKETQYF

V gene: TRBV24-1
D gene: -
J gene: TRBJ2-7
clone size: few
CDR3 DNA: TGTGCCACCAGTGATTTGCAGATGGTGGGGCAGTACTTC
CDR3 protein: CATSDLQMVGQYF

V gene: TRBV10-3
D gene: -
J gene: TRBJ2-1
clone size: -
CDR3 DNA: TGTGCCATCATGCGGGATTCCTCCTACAATGAGCAGTTCTTC
CDR3 protein: CAIMRDSSYNEQFF

V gene: TRBV2
D gene: -
J gene: TRBJ2-7
clone size: -
CDR3 DNA: TGTGCCAGCAAACGGGAAGACTACGAGCAGTACTTC
CDR3 protein: CASKREDYEQYF

V gene: TRBV5-1
D gene: -
J gene: TRBJ2-1
clone size: many
CDR3 DNA: TGCGCCAGCAGCTTGGGAGACCTGGCCTACAATGAGCAGTTCTTC
CDR3 protein: CASSLGDLAYNEQFF

V gene: TRBV5-1
D gene: -
J gene: TRBJ1-2
clone size: many
CDR3 DNA: TGCGCCAGCAGCTCACGACAGTCCTCTAACTATGGCTACACCTTC
CDR3 protein: CASSSRQSSNYGYTF

V gene: TRBV28
D gene: TRBD2
J gene: TRBJ2-1
clone size: few
CDR3 DNA: TGTGCCAGCAGTTTATTCGAAGCGGGAACATACAATGAGCAGTTCTTC
CDR3 protein: CASSLFEAGTYNEQFF

V gene: TRBV5-5
D gene: TRBD1
J gene: TRBJ2-2
clone size: many
CDR3 DNA: TGTGCCAGCAGCTTAGGGGGCGCCGGGGAGCTGTTTTTT
CDR3 protein: CASSLGGAGELFF

V gene: TRBV6-2/TRBV6-3
D gene: TRBD2
J gene: TRBJ2-1
clone size: -
CDR3 DNA: TGTGCCAGCAGCCAGGGACTAGCGGGAACCTATGAGCAGTTCTTC
CDR3 protein: CASSQGLAGTYEQFF

V gene: TRBV9
D gene: -
J gene: TRBJ1-3
clone size: few
CDR3 DNA: TGTGCCAGCAGCCCACAGCGGGCGGGAGGAAACACCATATATTTT
CDR3 protein: CASSPQRAGGNTIYF

V gene: TRBV19
D gene: -
J gene: TRBJ1-4
clone size: -
CDR3 DNA: TGTGCCAGTAGTATTGGGATTGCAACTAATGAAAAACTGTTTTTT
CDR3 protein: CASSIGIATNEKLFF

V gene: TRBV7-6
D gene: -
J gene: TRBJ2-2
clone size: few
CDR3 DNA: TGTGCCAGCAGTCAGTGGGACGTTAACACCGGGGAGCTGTTTTTT
CDR3 protein: CASSQWDVNTGELFF

V gene: TRBV5-1
D gene: TRBD2
J gene: TRBJ2-7
clone size: many
CDR3 DNA: TGCGCCAGCAGGCCACAGCGGGAGGTCGGGTACGAGCAGTACTTC
CDR3 protein: CASRPQREVGYEQYF

V gene: TRBV6-1
D gene: TRBD1
J gene: TRBJ2-7
clone size: -
CDR3 DNA: TGTGCCAGCAGCACCGGGACAGGGAAGTACGAGCAGTACTTC
CDR3 protein: CASSTGTGKYEQYF

V gene: TRBV7-9
D gene: -
J gene: TRBJ2-7
clone size: once
CDR3 DNA: TGTGCCAGCAGCCCTAGCGCTTACTACGAGCAGTACTTC
CDR3 protein: CASSPSAYYEQYF

V gene: TRBV30
D gene: -
J gene: TRBJ1-6
clone size: few
CDR3 DNA: TGTGCCTGGAGTACCCTAGGGGGGAGGGATCGGTCACCCCTCCACTTT
CDR3 protein: CAWSTLGGRDRSPLHF

V gene: TRBV7-3
D gene: -
J gene: TRBJ2-1
clone size: -
CDR3 DNA: TGTGCCAGCAGCCCCATGGGATCTTCCTACAATGAGCAGTTCTTC
CDR3 protein: CASSPMGSSYNEQFF

V gene: TRBV6-2/TRBV6-3
D gene: TRBD1
J gene: TRBJ1-1
clone size: few
CDR3 DNA: TGTGCCAGCAGCTACGGACAGGGGGGCTTGGAAGCTTTCTTT
CDR3 protein: CASSYGQGGLEAFF

V gene: TRBV11-2
D gene: -
J gene: TRBJ2-3
clone size: many
CDR3 DNA: TGTGCCAGCATGGGGCAGCCCAGCGGCGATACGCAGTATTTT
CDR3 protein: CASMGQPSGDTQYF

V gene: TRBV4-2
D gene: -
J gene: TRBJ2-1
clone size: -
CDR3 DNA: TGTGCCAGCAGCCAAGTGGGTAGCGGATACAATGAGCAGTTCTTC
CDR3 protein: CASSQVGSGYNEQFF